This T cell receptor beta chain was captured by sequencing in a study of cytomegalovirus exposure and HLA in healthy donors. PCR was performed using 60 Vbeta and 13 Jbeta primers. TCRdb's table, derived via immunoSEQ multiplex PCR, lists solely in-frame clones and lacks some. The table records about 170,000 clones, around four fifths of them present only once. This CDR3 spans 12 amino acids. The V end lost 2 bases, the J end lost 4 bases, and 6 bases lay between the germline ends. Germline CDR1 and CDR2: SGHDT and YYEEEE. This clonotype was sampled from a girl aged 2 to 10 in good health and CMV-seropositive. Source material: PBMCs. This sequence joins TRBV5-6 and TRBJ2-5; D remains ambiguous. For the CDR3, the DNA is TGTGCCAGCAGCTTCAGTGGAGAGACCCAGTACTTC. This translates into CASSFSGETQYF.